What follows is one T cell receptor (beta chain) and its context. Its specificity is unknown. This sample is drawn from a study of cytomegalovirus exposure and HLA in healthy donors. At the level of the study: A subsequent analysis reported that the roughly 130 validation repertoires were produced on the same platform that had also been used for the 666 first-cohort repertoires. Study-level results: Specific recognition of CMV antigens was confirmed in vitro for a few chains (all CMV-associated).

TCRdb's copy holds only in-frame clones and misses some; the assay was immunoSEQ multiplex PCR. Counted here are about 63,000 clones, around 89% occurring once; the ten biggest clones make up roughly 1.2%. CDR3 size: 14 residues. The germline CDR1 and CDR2 sequences are MNHEY and SVGAGI. V lost 0 bases and J lost 3, with 8 bases in between. Separate from the approximately 600-subject first cohort was the approximately 110-subject validation cohort, to which the donors belonged. The specimen sequenced was PBMCs. This clonotype was sampled from a young woman in good health and CMV-seronegative. This rearrangement joins TRBV6-5 to TRBJ1-2; no definite D call. The CDR3 coding sequence is TGTGCCAGCAGTTACTCTGGGGAGTACTATGGCTACACCTTC. Translated, it gives CASSYSGEYYGYTF.